The TCR beta chain under discussion was sequenced for a study of cytomegalovirus exposure and HLA in healthy donors. Worth noting for this clone: Its antigen is still unknown.

Between the trimmed V and J ends, which lost 4 bases and 6 bases, there was a span of 6 bases. CDR1 is LNHDA, CDR2 SQIVND, per germline (reference sequence). The CDR3 is made up of 11 amino acids. The PCR made use of 60 Vbeta and 13 Jbeta primers. Profiled with immunoSEQ multiplex PCR; TCRdb holds only in-frame clones, not every one. The sample has around 140,000 clones; around 87% are singletons. Regarding the study as a whole: The study recorded about 160 TCR beta chains that were cytomegalovirus-associated. Being indistinguishable, some V segments were excluded, TRBV6-2 and TRBV6-3 among them. Most TCR beta V segments were productive about 90% or about 30% of the time in an earlier analysis. CMV serostatus alone was available as immune exposure information.

This TCR was recovered from a woman in her thirties in good health and CMV-seronegative. J is TRBJ1-1 and V is TRBV19; no reliable D call. What was sequenced was PBMCs. The CDR3 DNA sequence: TGTGCCAGTAGTAGTTTCGCTGAAGCTTTCTTT. It encodes CASSSFAEAFF.